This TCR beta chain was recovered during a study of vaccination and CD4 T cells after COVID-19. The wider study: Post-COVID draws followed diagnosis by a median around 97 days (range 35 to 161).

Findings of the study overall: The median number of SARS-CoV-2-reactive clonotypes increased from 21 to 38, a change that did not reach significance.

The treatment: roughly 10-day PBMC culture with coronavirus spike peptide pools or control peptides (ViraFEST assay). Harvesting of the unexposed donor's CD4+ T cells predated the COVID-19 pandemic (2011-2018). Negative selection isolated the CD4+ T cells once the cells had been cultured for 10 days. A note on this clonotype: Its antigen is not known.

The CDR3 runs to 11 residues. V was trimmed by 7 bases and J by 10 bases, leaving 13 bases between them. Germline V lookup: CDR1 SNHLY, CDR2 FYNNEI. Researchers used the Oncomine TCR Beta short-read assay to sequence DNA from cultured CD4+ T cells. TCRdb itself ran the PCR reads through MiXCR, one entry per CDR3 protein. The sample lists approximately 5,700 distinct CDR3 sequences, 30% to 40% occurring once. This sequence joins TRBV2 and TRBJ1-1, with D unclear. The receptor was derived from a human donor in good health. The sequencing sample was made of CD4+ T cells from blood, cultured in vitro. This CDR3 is CASTVEARAFF. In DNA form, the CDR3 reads TGTGCCAGCACGGTCGAAGCGCGAGCTTTCTTT.